Below, 22 T cell receptor beta chains from the same sample are listed, as sequenced in a study of blood T cell repertoires in COVID-19. The table came from immunoSEQ multiplex PCR; TCRdb's copy has only in-frame clones and leaves some out. The profile shows 300,000 to 400,000 clones, about 86% of them singletons. The sequenced material came from peripheral blood. The receptors stem from a woman in her fifties or sixties with COVID-19, enrolled during active disease.

This clone was counted once. This sequence joins TRBV3-1 (or the pseudogene TRBV3-2) and TRBJ1-3; D gene ambiguous. CDR1 is LGHDT and CDR2 is YNNKEL in the germline V gene (reference sequence). Trimming shortened V by 5 bases and J by 3 bases, and 8 bases separated the two germline ends. The CDR3 runs 13 residues. The DNA of the CDR3 is TGTGCCAGCAGCTCCGGCGGTGGAAACACCATATATTTT. It yields the protein CASSSGGGNTIYF.

This chain uses TRBV9 with TRBJ2-3; possible D gene TRBD2, 6 bases. V lost 0 bases and J lost 0, with 11 bases in between. This CDR3 has 16 amino acids. Germline V gives CDR1 SGDLS, CDR2 YYNGEE. CDR3 in amino acids: CASSVAGEISTDTQYF. The CDR3, as DNA: TGTGCCAGCAGCGTAGCGGGGGAAATTAGCACAGATACGCAGTATTTT.

The CDR3 coding sequence is TGTGCCAGCAGCTCATACAGGGGGCGCGGGTTTGATGGCTACACCTTC. Translation: CASSSYRGRGFDGYTF. This chain connects TRBV13 to TRBJ1-2; 9 nucleotides line up with TRBD1. With V trimmed by 4 bases and J by 6 bases, 12 bases remained unmatched. This CDR3 spans 16 amino acids. CDR1 PRHDT and CDR2 FYEKMQ come from the germline V gene (reference sequence). The whole variable domain, remainder taken from reference TRBV13 and TRBJ1-2, is AAGVIQSPRHLIKEKRETATLKCYPIPRHDTVYWYQQGPGQDPQFLISFYEKMQSDKGSIPDRFSAQQFSDYHSELNMSSLELGDSALYFCASSSYRGRGFDGYTFGSGTRLTVV.

V gene TRBV19 combines with J gene TRBJ2-3, with 7 bases fitting TRBD2. The CDR3 length is 16 residues. Trimming removed 4 bases from V and 3 bases from J; junction bases left unmatched: 10. In germline, CDR1 is LNHDA, CDR2 SQIVND (reference sequence). The CDR3 sequence: CASSTGSGVGTDTQYF. In nucleotides, the CDR3 is TGTGCCAGTAGTACGGGAAGCGGGGTAGGGACAGATACGCAGTATTTT.

J is TRBJ2-2 and V is TRBV27; TRBD1 might be the D (5 bases). Germline CDR1 is MNHEY and CDR2 is SMNVEV (reference sequence). Trimming pared 3 bases from V and 1 base from J, leaving 18 bases between. CDR3 length: 18 amino acids. The CDR3 DNA reads as TGTGCCAGCAGTTTTGGCCGTTCTATCAGGGTGAACACCGGGGAGCTGTTTTTT. As protein: CASSFGRSIRVNTGELFF.

The genes are TRBV13 and TRBJ2-7; 7 nucleotides agree with TRBD2. CDR1 PRHDT and CDR2 FYEKMQ come from the germline V gene (reference sequence). Trimming took 5 bases from V and 3 from J; bases not matched to a gene: 10. CDR3 length: 15 amino acids. In nucleotides, the CDR3 is TGTGCCAGCAGCCCTAACATGGGAGGGGTCTACGAGCAGTACTTC. Residues: CASSPNMGGVYEQYF.

This sequence joins TRBV7-8 and TRBJ2-7; tentatively, D is TRBD2 (6 bases). Trimming cost V 0 bases and J 9 bases, with 15 bases left between them. The CDR3 covers 14 residues. Germline V gene sequence: CDR1 SGHVS, CDR2 FQNEAQ. CDR3 nucleotide sequence: TGTGCCAGCAGCTTAGCTTTGGAGGGCTCCTGGCAGTACTTC. Amino acids: CASSLALEGSWQYF.

The rearrangement joins TRBV4-2 to TRBJ1-2; D might be TRBD1 (6 bases). The CDR3 runs to 14 residues. V shed 4 bases and J shed 7 bases, with 16 bases lying between them. Germline CDR1 reads LGHNA; CDR2 reads YNFKEQ. The CDR3 is CASSLIRGGGGYTF. The CDR3, as DNA: TGTGCCAGCAGCCTTATCAGGGGAGGGGGTGGCTACACCTTC.

The V and J genes are TRBV5-5 and TRBJ1-5; no reliable D call. There are 14 residues in the CDR3. V shed 4 bases and J shed 1 base, with 9 bases lying between them. CDR1 is SGHKS, CDR2 YYEKEE, per germline (reference sequence). CDR3 coding DNA: TGTGCCAGCAGCCTGCTAGAGAGCAATCAGCCCCAGCATTTT. Its translation is CASSLLESNQPQHF.

The chain uses TRBV4-1 and TRBJ2-7; 8 nucleotides agree with TRBD2. Germline assignment: CDR1 MGHRA and CDR2 YSYEKL. V shed 0 bases and J 4 bases; nucleotides not matched to a gene: 17. The CDR3 totals 19 residues. The DNA for the CDR3 is TGCGCCAGCAGCCAAGATCCCATAGAATCGGCGGGGGGAGAGTACGAGCAGTACTTC. Protein product: CASSQDPIESAGGEYEQYF.

The genes are TRBV2 and TRBJ2-7; 12 bases map to TRBD2. The CDR3 is 15 amino acids. V lost 6 bases to trimming and J lost 5 bases; unmatched junction nucleotides: 8. Germline V lookup: CDR1 SNHLY, CDR2 FYNNEI. Written as DNA, the CDR3 is TGTGCCAGCAGCAGACTAGCGGGAGAGTCTGACGAGCAGTACTTC. Translating gives CASSRLAGESDEQYF.

This clone was counted only a few times. The chain joins TRBV10-1 to TRBJ2-5; D uncertain. The germline V gene encodes CDR1 WNHNN and CDR2 SYGVQD (reference sequence). V lost 2 bases to trimming and J lost 6 bases, with 7 bases between them. The CDR3 sequence is 12 residues long. The CDR3, as DNA: TGCGCCAGCAGTGAGGGTAGAAAGACCCAGTACTTC. Amino acids: CASSEGRKTQYF.

V gene TRBV12-5 combines with J gene TRBJ2-3, with 8 bases that match TRBD1. Germline CDR1 LGHNT, CDR2 FRNRAP. There are 13 residues in the CDR3. The trim removed 8 bases at V and 2 bases at J, leaving 3 bases unmatched. In DNA form, the CDR3 reads TGTGCTAGTTCGGACAGGGACACAGATACGCAGTATTTT. Protein sequence: CASSDRDTDTQYF.

The chain is built from TRBV29-1 and TRBJ1-5; 11 bases line up with TRBD1. The junction had 4 bases not matched to a gene; V was cut back by 7 bases and J by 2 bases. The V gene's germline CDR1 is SQVTM and CDR2 ANQGSEA. The CDR3 runs 14 residues. The chain's CDR3 is CSASGQGGNQPQHF. In DNA, the CDR3 is TGCAGCGCCTCGGGACAGGGGGGCAATCAGCCCCAGCATTTT. The entire variable domain, with the rest obtained from reference TRBV29-1 and TRBJ1-5, is as follows: SAVISQKPSRDICQRGTSLTIQCQVDSQVTMMFWYRQQPGQSLTLIATANQGSEATYESGFVIDKFPISRPNLTFSTLTVSNMSPEDSSIYLCSASGQGGNQPQHFGDGTRLSIL.

The gene calls are TRBV28 and TRBJ2-3, with 9 nucleotides matching TRBD2. The CDR3 has 13 residues. J lost 3 bases, V lost 7 bases, and 2 bases had no gene match. Germline CDR1 is MDHEN and CDR2 is SYDVKM. The CDR3 loop is CASTLAGTDTQYF. The CDR3 nucleotides are TGTGCCAGCACCCTAGCGGGGACAGATACGCAGTATTTT.

The chain couples TRBV12-2 to TRBJ1-6; the D segment call TRBD1 is taken from the table without a DNA check. TRBV12-2 is a listed pseudogene. The CDR3 totals 13 residues. CDR3 protein: CASRPQENSPLHF. The CDR3, as DNA: TGTGCAAGTCGCCCACAGGAGAATTCACCCCTCCACTTT.

The chain combines TRBV18 with TRBJ1-5, with D unclear. The CDR3 totals 14 residues. V lost 0 bases, J lost 7 bases, and 10 bases lay in between. The germline V gene encodes CDR1 KGHSH and CDR2 LQKENI. CDR3 DNA sequence: TGTGCCAGCTCACCACCCGGAGGAGTCCAGCCCCAGCATTTT. This gives the protein CASSPPGGVQPQHF.

The rearrangement uses TRBV7-3 and TRBJ2-3, with 13 positions matching TRBD2. The CDR3 consists of 21 residues. Trimming cost V 0 bases and J 3 bases; bases outside gene matches: 15. Germline CDR1 and CDR2: SGHTA and FQGTGA. CDR3 region: CASSLTDNPGLAGPRTDTQYF. As DNA, the CDR3 is TGTGCCAGCAGCTTAACGGACAATCCGGGACTAGCGGGGCCCAGGACAGATACGCAGTATTTT.

CDR3 sequence (DNA): TGCGCCAGCAGCATCCGGGACTCATACAATGAGCAGTTCTTC. It yields the protein CASSIRDSYNEQFF. The chain combines TRBV5-1 with TRBJ2-1; possibly TRBD2 for D (6 bases). The germline V gene encodes CDR1 SGHRS and CDR2 YFSETQ. The CDR3 covers 14 residues. The V end lost 4 bases, the J end lost 4 bases, and 12 bases lay between the germline ends.

This chain links TRBV5-8 with TRBJ1-5; no clear D. Germline V gene data show CDR1 as SGHTS and CDR2 as YDEGEE. Between the trimmed V and J ends, which lost 3 bases and 4 bases, there was a span of 5 bases. The CDR3 is 12 amino acids. CDR3 sequence: CASSSLNQPQHF. In DNA, the CDR3 is TGTGCCAGCAGCTCACTGAATCAGCCCCAGCATTTT.

This clone has ten or more counts. V gene TRBV5-4 combines with J gene TRBJ1-2; D perhaps matches TRBD1 (5 bases). Germline CDR1 and CDR2: SGHNT and YYREEE (reference sequence). The V end lost 0 bases, the J end lost 0 bases, and 15 bases lay between the germline ends. The CDR3 runs to 17 residues. The CDR3: CASSLAGGSRPNYGYTF. In DNA form, the CDR3 reads TGTGCCAGCAGCTTGGCCGGGGGGTCGAGACCTAACTATGGCTACACCTTC.

The chain joins TRBV12-3 or TRBV12-4 to TRBJ1-5; 7 nucleotides line up with TRBD1. The CDR3 extends over 13 amino acids. Germline trimming cut 3 bases from V and 5 bases from J; bases unmatched to any gene: 1. DNA for the CDR3: TGTGCCAGCAGTTTTGACAGGGATCAGCCCCAGCATTTT. Translating it yields CASSFDRDQPQHF.